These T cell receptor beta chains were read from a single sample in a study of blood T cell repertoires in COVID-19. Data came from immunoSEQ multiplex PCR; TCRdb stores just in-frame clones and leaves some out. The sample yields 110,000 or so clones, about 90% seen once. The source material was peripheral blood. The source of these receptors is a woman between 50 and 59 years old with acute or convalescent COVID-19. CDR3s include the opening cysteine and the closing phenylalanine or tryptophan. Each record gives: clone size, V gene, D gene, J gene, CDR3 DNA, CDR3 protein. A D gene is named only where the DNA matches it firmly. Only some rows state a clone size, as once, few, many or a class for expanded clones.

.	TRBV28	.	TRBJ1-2	TGTGCCAGCAGTTTACGGGGGGAACTCTATGGCTACACCTTC	CASSLRGELYGYTF
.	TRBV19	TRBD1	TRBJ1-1	TGTGCCAGTAGATCCGACAGGGGGAGTTTGTACCGGAACACTGAAGCTTTCTTT	CASRSDRGSLYRNTEAFF
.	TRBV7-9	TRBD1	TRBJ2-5	TGTGCCAGCAGCTTTCCAGGGGGCGAGACCCAGTACTTC	CASSFPGGETQYF
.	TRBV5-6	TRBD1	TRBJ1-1	TGTGCCAGCAGCCCTCAGGGACAGGCGAACACTGAAGCTTTCTTT	CASSPQGQANTEAFF
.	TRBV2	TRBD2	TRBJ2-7	TGTGCCAGCAGTGTAACTAGCGGATTCTACGAGCAGTACTTC	CASSVTSGFYEQYF
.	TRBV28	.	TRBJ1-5	TGTGCCAGCAGCCCAGATAGCAATCAGCCCCAGCATTTT	CASSPDSNQPQHF
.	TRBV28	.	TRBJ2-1	TGTGCCAGCACCCCGTGGGTTCCCGGCCCCGTCGGGGAGCAGTTCTTC	CASTPWVPGPVGEQFF
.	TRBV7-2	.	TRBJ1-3	TGTGCCAGCAGCTTAGTTTCGGGAAACACCATATATTTT	CASSLVSGNTIYF
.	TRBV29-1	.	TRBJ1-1	TGCAGCGTTGAAGGACTCCTGAACACTGAAGCTTTCTTT	CSVEGLLNTEAFF
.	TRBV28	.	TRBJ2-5	TGTGTCGTTTGGGGGGGCGCAGAGACCCAGTACTTC	CVVWGGAETQYF
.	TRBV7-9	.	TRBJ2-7	TGTGCCAGCAGCCCAATCTACGAGCAGTACTTC	CASSPIYEQYF
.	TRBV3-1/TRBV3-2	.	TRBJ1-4	TGTGCCAGCAGCCAAGATAAAACAGGGAGGGCTGCTAATGAAAAACTGTTTTTT	CASSQDKTGRAANEKLFF
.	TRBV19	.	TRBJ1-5	TGTGCCTCAAAGCAGGGCTTTCAGCCCCAGCATTTT	CASKQGFQPQHF
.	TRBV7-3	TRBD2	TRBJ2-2	TGTGCCAGCAGCTTAGGTCCGGCGGGGGGCAACACCGGGGAGCTGTTTTTT	CASSLGPAGGNTGELFF
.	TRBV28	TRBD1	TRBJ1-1	TGTGCCAGCAGGGCCGGGACAGGGAGAGGTACGATGAACACTGAAGCTTTCTTT	CASRAGTGRGTMNTEAFF
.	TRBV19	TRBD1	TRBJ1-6	TGTGCCAGTAGTATCCAGGGGGTTTTTTCACCCCTCCACTTT	CASSIQGVFSPLHF
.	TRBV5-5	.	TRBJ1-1	TGTGCCAGCAGGCGTACAGGGAACACTGAAGCTTTCTTT	CASRRTGNTEAFF
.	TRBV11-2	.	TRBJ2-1	TGTGCCAGCATCCGAGACTCGATTTACAATGAGCAGTTCTTC	CASIRDSIYNEQFF
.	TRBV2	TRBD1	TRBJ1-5	TGTGCCAGCAGTGGGACAGGGGGAAGGCAGCCCCAGCATTTT	CASSGTGGRQPQHF
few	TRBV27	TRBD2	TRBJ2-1	TGTGCCAGCAGTTCCCTAGCGGGAGGCCCCTTACATGAGCAGTTCTTC	CASSSLAGGPLHEQFF
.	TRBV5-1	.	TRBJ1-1	TGCGCCAGCAGCTTGGCCGGACAGCCTCGAGGGGGTGAAGCTTTCTTT	CASSLAGQPRGGEAFF
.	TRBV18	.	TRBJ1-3	TGTGCCAGTCGAAGGATGACAGTGACCTCTGGAAACACCATATATTTT	CASRRMTVTSGNTIYF
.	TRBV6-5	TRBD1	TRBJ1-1	TGTGCCAGCAAGGAGGGACAGGTGAACACTGAAGCTTTCTTT	CASKEGQVNTEAFF
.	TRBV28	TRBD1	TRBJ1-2	TGTGCCAGCCTAAAAGGGACAGCGTCCGGCTATGGCTACACCTTC	CASLKGTASGYGYTF
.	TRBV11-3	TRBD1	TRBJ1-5	TGTGCCAGCAGCTCAAGACCGGGACAGGGGGCCGATCAGCCCCAGCATTTT	CASSSRPGQGADQPQHF
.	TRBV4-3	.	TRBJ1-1	TGCGCCAGCAGCCAAGATTGGCGGGGAGATTACACTGAAGCTTTCTTT	CASSQDWRGDYTEAFF
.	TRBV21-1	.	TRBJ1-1	TGTGCCAGCAGCAAAGCGCCGGGACTTAGAACAAACACTGAAGCTTTCTTT	CASSKAPGLRTNTEAFF
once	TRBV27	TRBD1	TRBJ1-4	TGTGCCAGCAGTTTGCTGGGACAGGGGAAACTGTTTTTT	CASSLLGQGKLFF
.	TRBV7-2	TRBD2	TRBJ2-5	TGTGCCAGCAGCCCAGGGACTAGCGCTCAAGAGACCCAGTACTTC	CASSPGTSAQETQYF
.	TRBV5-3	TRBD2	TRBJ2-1	TGTGCCAGAAGTCCCAGACTAGCGGGAGTGAATGGTAATGAGCAGTTCTTC	CARSPRLAGVNGNEQFF
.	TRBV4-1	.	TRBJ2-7	TGCGCCAGCAGCCATTCAGGGCCTTACGAGCAGTACTTC	CASSHSGPYEQYF
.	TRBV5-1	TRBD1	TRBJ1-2	TGCGCCAGCAGCCCCAGGACAGGGGGCTTGTATGGCTACACCTTC	CASSPRTGGLYGYTF
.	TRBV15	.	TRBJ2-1	TGTGCCACCAGCAGAGGTCCCCGGGCTGGAGGGTTCAATGAGCAGTTCTTC	CATSRGPRAGGFNEQFF
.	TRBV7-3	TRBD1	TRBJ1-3	TGTGCCAGCAGCTGTCCCCCGACAGGGGGCGATGGAAACACCATATATTTT	CASSCPPTGGDGNTIYF
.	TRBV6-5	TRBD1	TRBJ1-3	TGTGCCAGCACCTACGGGACAGACAACACCATATATTTT	CASTYGTDNTIYF
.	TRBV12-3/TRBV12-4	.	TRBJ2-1	TGTGCCAGCAGTCCGGGGAGGTCCAATGAGCAGTTCTTC	CASSPGRSNEQFF
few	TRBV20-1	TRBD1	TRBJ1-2	TGCAGTGCTAGTATACAGGGGAGCAGAGAAGCGCGTGGCTACACCTTC	CSASIQGSREARGYTF
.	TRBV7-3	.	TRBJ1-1	TGTGCCAGCAGCCTCCCGGGACTTAACGAAGCTTTCTTT	CASSLPGLNEAFF
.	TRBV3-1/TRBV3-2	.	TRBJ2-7	TGTGCCAGCAGCCCCGTGCTGGAGGCGTACTCCTACGAGCAGTACTTC	CASSPVLEAYSYEQYF
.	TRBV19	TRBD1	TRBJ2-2	TGTGCCAGTAGTATGACAGGGGACGGGGAGCTGTTTTTT	CASSMTGDGELFF
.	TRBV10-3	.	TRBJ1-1	TGTGCCATCAGCACAGGTCAGGGTGAAGCTTTCTTT	CAISTGQGEAFF
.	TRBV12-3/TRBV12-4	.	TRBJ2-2	TGTGCCAGCGTAAACTGGACCGGGGAGCTGTTTTTT	CASVNWTGELFF
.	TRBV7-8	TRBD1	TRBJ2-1	TGTGCCAGCAGCACGGGTGGTCAGGGGGCCTACAATGAGCAGTTCTTC	CASSTGGQGAYNEQFF
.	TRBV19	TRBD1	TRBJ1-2	TGTGCCAGTAGTTCTCGATCCGGACAGGGTGGCTATGGCTACACCTTC	CASSSRSGQGGYGYTF
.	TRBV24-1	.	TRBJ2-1	TGTGCCACCAGTGACCGAAGGGGAGGACGCAATGAGCAGTTCTTC	CATSDRRGGRNEQFF
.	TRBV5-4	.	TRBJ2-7	TGTGCCAGCAGTATGGGAGACGTAAGCTCCTACGAGCAGTACTTC	CASSMGDVSSYEQYF
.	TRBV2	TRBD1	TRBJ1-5	TGTGCCAGCAGTGGACAGGGAACCATCAATCAGCCCCAGCATTTT	CASSGQGTINQPQHF
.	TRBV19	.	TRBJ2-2	TGTGCCAGTAGTCCCTCACCGGGATCAACCGGGGAGCTGTTTTTT	CASSPSPGSTGELFF
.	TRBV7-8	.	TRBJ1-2	TGTGCCAGCAGCTTGACACGGGAGCATGGCTACACCTTC	CASSLTREHGYTF
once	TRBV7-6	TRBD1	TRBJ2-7	TGTGCCAGCAGTCTGAGAGGGGGCGCAGGGAACGAGCAGTACTTC	CASSLRGGAGNEQYF
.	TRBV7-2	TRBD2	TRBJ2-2	TGTGCCAGCGATCGAACGGGGGGAACCTGGACCGGGGAGCTGTTTTTT	CASDRTGGTWTGELFF
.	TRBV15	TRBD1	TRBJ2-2	TGTGCCACCAGCACAGGGGGCTTATACACCGGGGAGCTGTTTTTT	CATSTGGLYTGELFF
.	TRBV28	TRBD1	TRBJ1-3	TGTGCCAGCAAGTCGGACAGGGGACGGATCATGGGAAACACCATATATTTT	CASKSDRGRIMGNTIYF
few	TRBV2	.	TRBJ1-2	TGTGCCAGCAGTGAAGCGGGCGGGTCCTATGGCTACACCTTC	CASSEAGGSYGYTF